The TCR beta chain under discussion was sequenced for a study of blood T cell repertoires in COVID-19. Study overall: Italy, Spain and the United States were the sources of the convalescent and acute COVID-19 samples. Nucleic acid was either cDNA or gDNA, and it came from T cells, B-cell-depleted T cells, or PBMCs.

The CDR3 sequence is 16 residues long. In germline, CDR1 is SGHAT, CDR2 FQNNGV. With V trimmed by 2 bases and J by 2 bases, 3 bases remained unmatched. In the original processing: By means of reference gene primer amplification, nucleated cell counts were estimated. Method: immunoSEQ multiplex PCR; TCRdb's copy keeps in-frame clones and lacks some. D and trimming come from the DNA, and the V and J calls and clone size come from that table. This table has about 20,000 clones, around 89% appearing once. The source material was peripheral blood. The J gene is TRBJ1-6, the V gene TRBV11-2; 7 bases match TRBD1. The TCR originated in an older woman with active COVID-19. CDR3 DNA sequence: TGTGCCAGCAGCTTAACGACAGGGACCTATAATTCACCCCTCCACTTT. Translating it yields CASSLTTGTYNSPLHF.